The clone carrying this T cell receptor beta chain came up many times. The record originates from a study of T cells in Graves' hyperthyroidism and ophthalmopathy. TCR beta CDR3 regions were amplified from RNA transcripts. RT-PCR in the first round (using the HTBI primer set) targeted the TCR CDR3. TCRdb reprocessed the multiplex PCR reads with MiXCR, giving one entry per CDR3 protein. There are around 340,000 distinct CDR3 sequences in the sample; 15% to 20% occur only once, and around 15% lies in the top ten. This CDR3 region has 13 residues. Trimming shortened V by 7 bases and J by 0 bases, and 10 bases separated the two germline ends.

This sequence originates from a middle-aged woman with Graves' ophthalmopathy. The V and J genes are TRBV12-3 or TRBV12-4 and TRBJ2-7, with D maybe TRBD1 (5 bases). Sequenced input: blood. Written as DNA, the CDR3 is TGTGCCAGCACCAGGGCCGGCTCCTACGAGCAGTACTTC. Translating gives CASTRAGSYEQYF.